This record concerns one T cell receptor (beta chain) sequence. Its cognate antigen is unknown. This sample stems from a study of shared clonotypes between healthy human individuals. Trimming at V came to 6 bases and at J to 6 bases, leaving 6 bases not matched to a gene. CDR1 is MNHEY and CDR2 is SVGAGI in the germline V gene. This CDR3 comprises 14 residues. Authors' processing steps: For the immunoSEQ data, sequences were junction-only without quality scores, so filtering differed. Repertoires were generated with immunoSEQ multiplex PCR, while TCRdb's copy carries only in-frame clones and drops some. That table is the source of V, J and clone size, and D and trimming were worked out from the DNA. Altogether roughly 2.2 million clones are present, 80% to 95% being singletons, with the ten largest covering about 0.37%. Study outcomes and limitations: Richness estimates generally favored naive over memory subsets.

The rearrangement links TRBV6-5 to TRBJ2-7; 12 bases fit TRBD2. The sequenced sample was naive CD4+ T cells from PBMCs. The subset here: CD45RA+ positively selected. This TCR was sampled from a man aged 18-30 years in good health. Some clones in this sample may be carry-over from other donors' samples. The CDR3 coding sequence is TGTGCCAGCAGACGACTAGCGGGAGTTGCCGAGCAGTACTTC. This sequence encodes CASRRLAGVAEQYF.